Below, 32 T cell receptor beta chains from the same sample are listed, as sequenced in a study of metastatic and nonmetastatic thyroid tumors. TCRdb reanalyzed the PCR reads via MiXCR. The sample contains roughly 40,000 clones, under 20% of which appear only once. Patients had received no treatment of any kind before thyroid surgery. Sequences were obtained from tumor tissue. These receptors all come from a female donor with papillary thyroid cancer or a benign thyroid nodule (not recorded which). Some clones in this sample may be carry-over from other donors' samples.

This CDR3 is CASSISMATRDEQYF. The CDR3 DNA reads as TGTGCCAGTAGTATCTCTATGGCTACCCGCGACGAGCAGTACTTC. V usage is TRBV19 and J usage is TRBJ2-7; D gene ambiguous. V lost 3 bases, J lost 5 bases, and 17 bases lay in between. CDR1 is LNHDA, CDR2 SQIVND, per germline (reference sequence). This CDR3 comprises 15 residues.

A single count supports this clone. This chain connects TRBV20-1 to TRBJ2-7; 9 positions match TRBD1. Germline CDR1 is DFQATT and CDR2 is SNEGSKA (reference sequence). The CDR3 covers 15 residues. CDR3 DNA: TGCAGACTGACGCAACAGGGGGCTATTCCATACGAGCAGTACTTC. This translates into CRLTQQGAIPYEQYF.

The sample holds many counts of this clone. The chain is built from TRBV3-1 and TRBJ2-6; D unclear. Germline CDR1 LGHDT, CDR2 YNNKEL (reference sequence). Trimming left V 4 bases short and J 0 bases short, with 7 bases between. The CDR3 is 15 amino acids. CDR3 coding DNA: TGTGCCAGCAGCCCCCGCAGCTCTGGGGCCAACGTCCTGACTTTC. Residues: CASSPRSSGANVLTF.

This clone has a handful of counts. V and J are TRBV12-3 or TRBV12-4 and TRBJ2-7; D call uncertain. CDR3 size: 13 residues. Trimming took 2 bases from V and 6 from J, leaving 11 bases between them. The CDR3 is CASSLSGPLEQYV. The CDR3 DNA is TGTGCCAGCAGTTTATCCGGACCGCTCGAGCAGTACGTC.

This clone was counted at least ten times. This chain uses TRBV18 with TRBJ1-2; D is ambiguous. V lost 4 bases and J 5 bases, leaving 14 bases between the germline ends. From germline, CDR1 is KGHSH and CDR2 LQKENI. This CDR3 is 14 amino acids long. The CDR3 loop is CASSRLEGGYGYTF. The CDR3 DNA reads as TGTGCCAGCTCACGCCTAGAGGGCGGTTATGGCTACACCTTC. Variable domain in full (rest from reference TRBV18 and TRBJ1-2): NAGVMQNPRHLVRRRGQEARLRCSPMKGHSHVYWYRQLPEEGLKFMVYLQKENIIDESGMPKERFSAEFPKEGPSILRIQQVVRGDSAAYFCASSRLEGGYGYTFGSGTRLTVV.

About this clone: This clone may be a read error of a much larger clone one base away. The chain uses TRBV29-1 and TRBJ2-7; D possibly corresponds to TRBD2 (5 bases). The V end lost 6 bases, the J end lost 10 bases, and 19 bases lay between the germline ends. Per germline, CDR1 SQVTM and CDR2 ANQGSEA. The CDR3 has 12 residues. CDR3 nucleotide sequence: TGCAGCGTCGCCGAGGGAAGTACCGATCAGTACTTC. Its protein product is CSVAEGSTDQYF.

This clone was found many times. This CDR3 reads CASSSTSGNRNTIYF. The CDR3, as DNA: TGTGCCAGCAGTTCTACTTCCGGGAATAGAAACACCATATATTTT. The rearrangement links TRBV12-3 or TRBV12-4 to TRBJ1-3; D call uncertain. With 4 bases removed from V and 5 bases from J, the gap between germline ends came to 15 bases. The CDR3 is made up of 15 amino acids.

This clone was seen a few times. The gene calls are TRBV5-5 and TRBJ1-4; 8 positions agree with TRBD1. The J segment lost 6 bases and the V segment lost 1 base, leaving 5 bases of the junction unmatched. The CDR3 consists of 15 residues. Germline V lookup: CDR1 SGHKS, CDR2 YYEKEE (reference sequence). The CDR3 DNA reads TGTGCCAGCAGCTTGTTCAGGGGGCGGGATGAAAAACTGTTTTTT. As protein: CASSLFRGRDEKLFF.

This clone occurred a few times. One junction end does not reproduce the germline sequence, and a read error may be involved. V is TRBV6-2 or TRBV6-3 and J is TRBJ2-6; D could derive from TRBD1 or TRBD2 (5 bases each). The V gene's germline CDR1 is MNHEY and CDR2 SVGEGT. This CDR3 spans 15 amino acids. This CDR3 reads CASIWGSSWANVLTF. CDR3 DNA sequence: TGTGCCAGCATTTGGGGGAGCTCTTGGGCCAACGTCCTGACTTTC.

This clone came up many times. The rearrangement uses TRBV7-8 and TRBJ2-1; D call uncertain. From germline, CDR1 is SGHVS and CDR2 FQNEAQ. The CDR3 contains 13 residues. Trimming shortened V by 3 bases and J by 6 bases, and 9 bases separated the two germline ends. This chain's CDR3 is CASSFSSVNEQFF. The CDR3 DNA sequence: TGTGCCAGCAGCTTTTCTAGTGTCAATGAGCAGTTCTTC.

With regard to this clone: A read error may be the cause here, since a much bigger clone is one base away. The rearrangement links TRBV20-1 to TRBJ2-7; TRBD2 matches at 8 bases. This CDR3 spans 15 amino acids. Germline CDR1 is DFQATT and CDR2 is SNEGSKA (reference sequence). V lost 0 bases to trimming and J lost 2 bases; unmatched junction nucleotides: 6. Here the CDR3 reads CSARDIGRDAYEQYF. CDR3 DNA: TGCAGTGCTAGAGACATCGGGAGGGATGCCTACGAGCAGTACTTC.

The sample holds many counts of this clone. This rearrangement joins TRBV3-1 to TRBJ2-3; TRBD1 might be the D (6 bases). Germline CDR1 is LGHDT and CDR2 is YNNKEL (reference sequence). Between the trimmed V and J ends, which lost 3 bases and 11 bases, there was a span of 27 bases. This CDR3 has 17 amino acids. CDR3 sequence: CASSQRLTGRTTIRQYF. In DNA, the CDR3 is TGTGCCAGCAGCCAGAGACTGACAGGACGTACAACAATTAGGCAGTATTTT.

The chain joins TRBV24-1 to TRBJ2-7; D is possibly TRBD2 (6 bases). The CDR3 is 12 residues long. From germline, CDR1 is KGHDR and CDR2 SFDVKD. V dropped 9 bases and J dropped 7 bases, with 15 bases sitting between them. The CDR3 region has the DNA TGTGCCACCTCTAGTTTCGGGGGAGAGCAGTACTTC. Its translation is CATSSFGGEQYF.

By sample fraction, this clone is medium-sized. The chain carries TRBV24-1 and TRBJ1-2; D is ambiguous. Per germline, CDR1 KGHDR and CDR2 SFDVKD. The CDR3 covers 13 residues. V was cut by 2 bases and J by 7 bases, with 10 bases left in between. The CDR3 protein is CATSDSGGPGYTF. DNA of the CDR3: TGTGCCACCAGTGATTCTGGAGGGCCTGGCTACACCTTC.

This clone was recorded at least ten times. The CDR3 sequence: CASSSDSMGNQPQHF. CDR3 DNA: TGTGCCAGCAGCTCAGACAGTATGGGCAATCAGCCCCAGCATTTT. V is TRBV5-8 and J is TRBJ1-5; D may be TRBD1 (5 bases). Germline values: CDR1 SGHTS, CDR2 YDEGEE. V dropped 3 bases and J dropped 2 bases, with 12 bases sitting between them. The CDR3 is made up of 15 amino acids.

This clone was recorded at least ten times. This chain connects TRBV20-1 to TRBJ2-1; D is perhaps TRBD1 or TRBD2 (5 bases each). This CDR3 contains 13 residues. V was trimmed by 0 bases and J by 11 bases, leaving 14 bases between them. The germline CDR1 and CDR2 sequences are DFQATT and SNEGSKA (reference sequence). The CDR3 protein is CSARDPLGGKQFF. CDR3 sequence (DNA): TGCAGTGCTAGAGACCCCCTTGGGGGAAAGCAGTTCTTC.

The chain links TRBV5-1 to TRBJ2-2, with 12 bases lining up with TRBD2. V was pared by 0 bases and J by 6 bases, with 0 bases of the junction left unmatched. The CDR3 spans 15 residues. CDR1 and CDR2 from the germline V gene are SGHRS and YFSETQ. CDR3 region: CASSLGLAGAGELFF. CDR3 bases: TGCGCCAGCAGCTTGGGACTAGCGGGAGCCGGGGAGCTGTTTTTT.

This clone appeared a few times. Sequence at one end of the junction differs from germline and may be a read error. The chain couples TRBV6-1 to TRBJ1-5, with 7 bases aligning to TRBD1. This CDR3 region has 16 residues. Germline loops: CDR1 MNHNS, CDR2 SASEGT. CDR3 sequence: CASSKWGRGQSQPQHF. CDR3 DNA: TGTGCCAGCAGTAAATGGGGAAGGGGGCAGAGTCAGCCCCAACATTTT.

Many counts were recorded for this clone. This chain joins TRBV10-3 and TRBJ2-2, with D possibly matching TRBD2 (5 bases). CDR3 length: 15 amino acids. Between the trimmed V and J ends, which lost 0 bases and 4 bases, there was a span of 9 bases. The germline V gene encodes CDR1 ENHRY and CDR2 SYGVKD. The CDR3 DNA sequence: TGTGCCATCAGTGAGTCAGGAGGCGTCACCGGGGAGCTGTTTTTT. It encodes CAISESGGVTGELFF.

This clone was seen a few times. The CDR3 protein is CASSLGTGSNPTDTQYF. The CDR3 DNA sequence: TGTGCCAGCAGCTTAGGTACCGGGAGTAACCCCACAGATACGCAGTATTTT. The chain joins TRBV7-6 to TRBJ2-3; TRBD2 might be the D (6 bases). The germline CDR1 and CDR2 sequences are SGHVS and FNYEAQ. The V gene lost 1 base and the J gene lost 2 bases, with 16 bases spanning the gap. The CDR3 loop spans 17 amino acids.

This clone rates as medium-sized. The V gene is TRBV6-2 or TRBV6-3, the J gene TRBJ1-6; 7 bases agree with TRBD1. The CDR3 covers 13 residues. V lost 7 bases, J lost 8 bases, and 5 bases stayed unmatched. The germline V gene has CDR1 MNHEY and CDR2 SVGEGT. The CDR3 sequence is CASTHRGHSPLHF. The CDR3 nucleotides are TGTGCCAGCACCCACAGGGGTCATTCACCCCTCCACTTT.

This clone is medium-sized within its sample. The chain joins TRBV6-1 to TRBJ2-7; 7 positions match TRBD1. This CDR3 is built from 13 residues. J gave up 3 bases and V 6 bases, and 5 bases lay outside the gene matches. Germline lookup yields CDR1 MNHNS and CDR2 SASEGT. The DNA for the CDR3 is TGTGCCAGCAGCTGGGACAGAAACTACGAGCAGTACTTC. Amino acids: CASSWDRNYEQYF.

Details on this clone: At one end, the junction sequence differs from germline, possibly due to a read error. Additional DNA sequences in this sample encode the identical CDR3. The chain combines TRBV3-1 with TRBJ1-1; D not certain. Germline-derived CDR1 and CDR2 are LGHDT and YNNKEL (reference sequence). The CDR3 totals 13 residues. The CDR3 loop is CASSPLTNTEAFF. The CDR3, as DNA: TGTGCCAGTAGCCCACTAACAAACACTGAAGCTTTCTTT.

This clone was counted ten times or more. A read error may produce the germline difference seen at one junction end. CDR3 in amino acids: CASSIALAGGF. CDR3 nucleotides: TGTGCCAGTAGTATCGCACTAGCGGGTGGCTTC. This chain uses TRBV19 with TRBJ2-7, with 9 bases identical to TRBD2. This CDR3 contains 11 residues. CDR1 and CDR2 from the germline V gene are LNHDA and SQIVND (reference sequence).

Note on this clone: An end of the junction differs from the germline gene, which may be a read error. The chain uses TRBV25-1 and TRBJ2-1; possibly TRBD1 for D (6 bases). The CDR3 spans 12 residues. Germline loops: CDR1 MGHDK, CDR2 SYGVNS. CDR3 sequence reads: CASRDQGNERFF. The CDR3 DNA follows: TGTGCCAGCAGAGATCAGGGGAATGAGCGGTTCTTC.

Worth noting for this clone: At one end the junction does not follow the germline gene, possibly because of a read error. The chain is built from TRBV18 and TRBJ1-3; 8 positions agree with TRBD1. Per the germline V gene, CDR1 is KGHSH and CDR2 is LQKENI. This CDR3 has 16 amino acids. The CDR3 sequence: CASSVTGGSSGSTIYF. The CDR3 DNA reads TGTGCCAGCTCAGTCACAGGGGGTTCCTCTGGAAGCACCATATATTTT.

This clone was picked up a small number of times. A read error may be the cause here, since a much bigger clone is one base away. The chain couples TRBV19 to TRBJ2-5; D is unclear. The CDR3 is made up of 15 amino acids. Trimming left V 4 bases short and J 5 bases short, with 17 bases between. CDR1 LNHDA and CDR2 SQIVND come from the germline V gene (reference sequence). CDR3 in DNA: TGTGCCAGTAGTAGTGGAGTGGCGGAGTTGGAGACCCAGTACTTC. The encoded protein is CASSSGVAELETQYF.

This clone is classed as medium-sized. The chain has TRBV19 and TRBJ1-5; unclear D gene. The CDR3 contains 15 residues. Germline V gene sequence: CDR1 LNHDA, CDR2 SQIVND (reference sequence). Trimming removed 4 bases at V and 0 bases at J, with 10 bases between. CDR3 loop: CASSTPGYSNQPQHF. In DNA, the CDR3 is TGTGCCAGTAGTACCCCGGGATATAGCAATCAGCCCCAGCATTTT.

The V call is TRBV6-2 or TRBV6-3, the J call TRBJ2-1; 9 nucleotides align to TRBD2. The CDR3 is made up of 14 amino acids. CDR1 and CDR2 (germline): MNHEY, SVGEGT. V lost 1 base to trimming and J lost 9 bases; unmatched junction nucleotides: 4. In nucleotides, the CDR3 is TGTGCCAGCAGTTACTTTAGCGGGAGTGGTGAGCAGTTCTTC. Translated, it gives CASSYFSGSGEQFF.

The CDR3 loop reads CASSQDSIGVSVGEAFF. CDR3 bases: TGTGCCAGCAGCCAAGATTCAATTGGGGTCTCAGTAGGTGAAGCTTTCTTT. V and J are TRBV6-1 and TRBJ1-1; no clear D gene. V lost 6 bases and J 7 bases, leaving 27 bases between the germline ends. Per germline, CDR1 MNHNS and CDR2 SASEGT. CDR3 length: 17 amino acids.

This clone has a count of ten or more. This chain links TRBV30 with TRBJ1-3, with no clear D. Trimming took 5 bases from V and 1 from J, leaving 9 bases between them. Germline loops: CDR1 GTSNPN, CDR2 SVGIG (reference sequence). There are 13 residues in the CDR3. CDR3 protein: CAWCQRSGNTIYF. As DNA, the CDR3 is TGTGCCTGGTGTCAGAGATCTGGAAACACCATATATTTT.

There are many counts of this clone. The V gene is TRBV19, the J gene TRBJ1-6, with a possible D match to TRBD1 (6 bases). The germline V and J ends were trimmed by 4 bases and 10 bases, with 17 bases remaining between them. Looked up from germline, CDR1 is LNHDA and CDR2 is SQIVND (reference sequence). This CDR3 is 15 amino acids long. The CDR3 coding sequence is TGTGCCAGTAGTACTATCCAGACAGGAAGCTCACCCCTCCACTTT. Amino acids: CASSTIQTGSSPLHF.